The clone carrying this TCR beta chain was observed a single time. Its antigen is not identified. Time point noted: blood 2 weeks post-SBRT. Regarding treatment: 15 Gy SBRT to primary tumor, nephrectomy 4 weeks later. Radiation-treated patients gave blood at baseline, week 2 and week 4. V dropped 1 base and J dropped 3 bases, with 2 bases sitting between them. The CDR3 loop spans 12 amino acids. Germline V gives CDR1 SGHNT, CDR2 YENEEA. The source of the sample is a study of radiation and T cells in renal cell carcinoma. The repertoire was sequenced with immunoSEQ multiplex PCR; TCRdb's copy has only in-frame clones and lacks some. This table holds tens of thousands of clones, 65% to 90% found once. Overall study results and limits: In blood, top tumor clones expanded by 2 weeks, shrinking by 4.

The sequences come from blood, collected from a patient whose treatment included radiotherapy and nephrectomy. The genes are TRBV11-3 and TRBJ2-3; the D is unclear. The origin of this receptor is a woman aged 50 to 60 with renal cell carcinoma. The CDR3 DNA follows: TGTGCCAGCAGCTTAGGGACAGATACGCAGTATTTT. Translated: CASSLGTDTQYF.